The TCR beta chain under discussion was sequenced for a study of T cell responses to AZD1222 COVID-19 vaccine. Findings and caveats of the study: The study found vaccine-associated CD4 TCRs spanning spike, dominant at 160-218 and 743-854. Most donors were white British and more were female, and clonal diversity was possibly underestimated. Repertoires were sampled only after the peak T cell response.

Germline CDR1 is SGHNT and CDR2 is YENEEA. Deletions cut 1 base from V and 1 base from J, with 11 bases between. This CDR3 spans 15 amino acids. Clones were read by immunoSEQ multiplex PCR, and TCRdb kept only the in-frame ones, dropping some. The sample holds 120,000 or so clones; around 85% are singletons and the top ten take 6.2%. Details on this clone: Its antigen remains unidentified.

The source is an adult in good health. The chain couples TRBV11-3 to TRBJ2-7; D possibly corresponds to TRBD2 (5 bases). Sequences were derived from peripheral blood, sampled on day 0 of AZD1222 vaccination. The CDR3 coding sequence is TGTGCCAGCAGCTTAGGAGGGAGCGGATCCTACGAGCAGTACTTC. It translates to CASSLGGSGSYEQYF.